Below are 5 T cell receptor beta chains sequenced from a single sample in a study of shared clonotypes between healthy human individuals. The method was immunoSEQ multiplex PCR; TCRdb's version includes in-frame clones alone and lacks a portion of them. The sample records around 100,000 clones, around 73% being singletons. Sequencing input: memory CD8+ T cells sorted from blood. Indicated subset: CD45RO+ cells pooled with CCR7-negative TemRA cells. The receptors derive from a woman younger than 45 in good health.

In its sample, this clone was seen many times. Written as DNA, the CDR3 is TGTGCCAGCAGTTATTGGGCCTCCGAGAACACTGAAGCTTTCTTT. Translation gives CASSYWASENTEAFF. The genes are TRBV28 and TRBJ1-1; no reliable D call. The CDR3 consists of 15 residues. The ends were cut back, 4 bases at V and 1 base at J, with 13 bases in the middle. Germline lookup yields CDR1 MDHEN and CDR2 SYDVKM.

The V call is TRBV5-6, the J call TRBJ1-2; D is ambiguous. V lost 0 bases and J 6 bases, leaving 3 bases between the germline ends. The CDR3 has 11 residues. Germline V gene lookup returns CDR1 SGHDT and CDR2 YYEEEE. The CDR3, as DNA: TGTGCCAGCAGCTTGGGGCATGGCTACACCTTC. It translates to CASSLGHGYTF.

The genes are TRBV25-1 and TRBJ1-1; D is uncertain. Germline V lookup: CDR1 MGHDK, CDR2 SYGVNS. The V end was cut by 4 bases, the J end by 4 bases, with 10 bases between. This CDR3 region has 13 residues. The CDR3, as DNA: TGTGCCAGCAGTGGAGACGCCGCCACTGAAGCTTTCTTT. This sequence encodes CASSGDAATEAFF.

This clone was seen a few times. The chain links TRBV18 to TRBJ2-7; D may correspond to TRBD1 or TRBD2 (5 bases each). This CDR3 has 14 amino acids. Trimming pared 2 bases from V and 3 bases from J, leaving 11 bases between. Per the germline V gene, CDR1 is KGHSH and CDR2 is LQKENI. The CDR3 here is CASSPGGGYYEQYF. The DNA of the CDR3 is TGTGCCAGCTCACCAGGTGGGGGTTACTACGAGCAGTACTTC.

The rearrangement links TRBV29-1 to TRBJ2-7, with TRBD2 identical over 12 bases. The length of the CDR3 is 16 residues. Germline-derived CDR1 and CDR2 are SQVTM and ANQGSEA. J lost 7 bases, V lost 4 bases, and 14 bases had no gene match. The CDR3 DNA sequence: TGCAGCGTTGCCCCTACGACTAGCGGGAGATCGGGGGAGCAGTACTTC. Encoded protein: CSVAPTTSGRSGEQYF.